The entry that follows covers one TCR beta chain sequence. Its cognate antigen is unknown. The data originate from a study of shared clonotypes between healthy human individuals. Findings and limits, study-wide: Relative to clonotypes present in all four donors, those not shared had lower generation probabilities.

The CDR3 extends over 14 amino acids. Trimming took 4 bases from V and 4 from J; bases not matched to a gene: 5. Per germline, CDR1 MNHEY and CDR2 SMNVEV (reference sequence). Naivety among CD8 cells was defined by CD45RO negativity and positive CCR7 selection, thereby excluding terminally differentiated effector memory CD45RA+ cells. For every subset, genomic DNA was evenly distributed across several immunoSEQ plates. Original processing methods: Junction-only sequences produced by ImmunoSEQ had no quality scores, so filtering differed. Measured with immunoSEQ multiplex PCR; TCRdb has only the in-frame clones, and not every one. V, J and clone size are taken as reported in that table, and D and trimming were inferred from the DNA itself. Among about 750,000 clones listed, about 92% were seen once.

This clonotype originated in a man younger than 40 in good health. Sequencing was performed on naive CD8+ T cells sorted from blood. The chain uses TRBV27 and TRBJ2-7, with TRBD1 matching over 9 bases. The CDR3 loop is CASSSTGGRYEQYF. The CDR3 region has the DNA TGTGCCAGCAGTTCAACAGGGGGCCGGTACGAGCAGTACTTC.